A single sample is the source of the 19 T cell receptor beta chains below, sequenced in a study of blood T cells in healthy people across ages. Next came a second PCR, run for about 6 to 12 cycles, which used a sample-barcoded 5' primer along with a J-beta primer mix. One entry per CDR3 protein results from TCRdb running MiXCR on the 5' RACE reads. The sample contains about 1.7 million distinct CDR3 sequences, 25% to 30% of which appear only once. Sequenced: blood. These receptors were obtained from a woman in her 30s in good health.

V gene TRBV20-1 combines with J gene TRBJ1-2; D uncertain. The V end was cut by 2 bases, the J end by 8 bases, with 15 bases between. This CDR3 spans 13 amino acids. Germline-derived CDR1 and CDR2 are DFQATT and SNEGSKA (reference sequence). The CDR3 protein is CSARSHEEWGYTF. The CDR3 coding sequence is TGCAGTGCTAGAAGCCATGAAGAGTGGGGCTACACCTTC.

In its sample, this clonotype was seen a few times. This chain joins TRBV7-2 and TRBJ1-1; D ambiguous. The V gene's germline CDR1 is SGHTA and CDR2 FQGNSA. V lost 5 bases to trimming and J lost 0 bases, with 10 bases between them. This CDR3 region has 14 residues. CDR3 sequence reads: CASSPDGMNTEAFF. CDR3 bases: TGTGCCAGCAGCCCCGACGGTATGAACACTGAAGCTTTCTTT.

The chain links TRBV6-6 to TRBJ1-4, with D hard to call. This CDR3 is 15 amino acids long. Germline V gene sequence: CDR1 MNHNY, CDR2 SVGAGI (reference sequence). The V end lost 7 bases, the J end lost 8 bases, and 20 bases lay between the germline ends. CDR3 amino acids: CASTSTPRRQEKLFF. The CDR3 DNA follows: TGTGCCAGCACCTCAACCCCGAGGCGGCAGGAAAAACTGTTTTTT.

This clonotype was counted a few times. The CDR3 DNA is TGCAGTGCCAGTAAACCCCGAAATCCGGGACAGAGCTACGAGCAGTACTTC. This gives the protein CSASKPRNPGQSYEQYF. The genes are TRBV20-1 and TRBJ2-7; TRBD1 agrees at 7 bases. This CDR3 has 17 amino acids. V was pared by 6 bases and J by 3 bases, with 20 bases of the junction left unmatched. The V gene's germline CDR1 is DFQATT and CDR2 SNEGSKA (reference sequence).

On this clonotype: This could be a read error, since a much larger clone is one nucleotide away. The chain couples TRBV28 to TRBJ2-5; TRBD2 matches at 12 bases. The end of the DNA fits TRBJ2-7 better, so the J call may be wrong. CDR1 and CDR2 from the germline V gene are MDHEN and SYDVKM. The CDR3 is 14 amino acids. For the CDR3, the DNA is TGTGCCAGCCGACTAGCGGGGGAATCCCACGAGCAGTACTTC. Protein product: CASRLAGESHEQYF.

In its sample, this clonotype was seen a few times. V and J are TRBV10-3 and TRBJ2-3; D might be TRBD1 or TRBD2, each matching 5 bases. This CDR3 has 13 residues. Trimming removed 9 bases at V and 2 bases at J, with 12 bases between. Germline V gene data show CDR1 as ENHRY and CDR2 as SYGVKD. CDR3 nucleotide sequence: TGTGCCATTTCGGGGCCTAACACAGATACGCAGTATTTT. Its protein product is CAISGPNTDTQYF.

This chain uses TRBV3-1 with TRBJ2-1; 8 nucleotides line up with TRBD1. The junction had 5 bases not matched to a gene; V was cut back by 4 bases and J by 0 bases. Germline V lookup: CDR1 LGHDT, CDR2 YNNKEL (reference sequence). The CDR3 is made up of 16 amino acids. CDR3 sequence: CASSPWDRSSYNEQFF. As DNA, the CDR3 is TGTGCCAGCAGCCCTTGGGACAGGAGCTCCTACAATGAGCAGTTCTTC.

As to this clonotype: Relative to the germline gene, one junction end is altered; a read error may explain this. The V call is TRBV29-1, the J call TRBJ2-2; weak D call: TRBD2 (6 bases). The CDR3 has 14 amino acids. Germline CDR1 and CDR2: SQVTM and ANQGSEA. CDR3 sequence: CSVEGLLNTGELFF. CDR3 in DNA: TGCAGCGTGGAAGGACTACTGAACACCGGGGAGCTGTTTTTT.

This clonotype was observed a handful of times. Written as DNA, the CDR3 is TGTGCCAGCAGCGCCGAGACAGCAGACAATGAGCAGTTCTTC. It translates to CASSAETADNEQFF. The genes are TRBV9 and TRBJ2-1; tentative D call: TRBD1 (5 bases). The CDR3 loop spans 14 amino acids. The germline CDR1 and CDR2 sequences are SGDLS and YYNGEE. The V and J ends lost 3 bases and 5 bases respectively, with 12 bases between them.

This clonotype was seen more than once but under ten times. The chain employs TRBV12-3 or TRBV12-4 and TRBJ2-1, with 10 positions matching TRBD2. CDR3 size: 15 residues. After removal of 6 bases from V and 9 bases from J, the junction contained 11 bases not matched to a gene. CDR3 in DNA: TGTGCCAGCAGGAGACAAGCGGGAGGGCCAGGTGAGCAGTTCTTC. Its translation: CASRRQAGGPGEQFF.

This clonotype was observed at least ten times. The chain uses TRBV7-2 and TRBJ2-1, with 7 bases aligning to TRBD2. Germline CDR1 SGHTA, CDR2 FQGNSA. The junction had 7 bases not matched to a gene; V was cut back by 6 bases and J by 8 bases. This CDR3 has 13 amino acids. The CDR3 protein is CASSFAGRDEQFF. The CDR3 DNA reads as TGTGCCAGCAGTTTCGCGGGGAGGGATGAGCAGTTCTTC. The whole variable domain, remainder taken from reference TRBV7-2 and TRBJ2-1, is GAGVSQSPSNKVTEKGKDVELRCDPISGHTALYWYRQSLGQGLEFLIYFQGNSAPDKSGLPSDRFSAERTGGSVSTLTIQRTQQEDSAVYLCASSFAGRDEQFFGPGTRLTVL.

This clonotype was seen only a few times. The chain couples TRBV7-2 to TRBJ1-4, with 8 bases fitting TRBD1. CDR1 and CDR2 from the germline V gene are SGHTA and FQGNSA. Trimming took 4 bases from V and 9 from J; bases not matched to a gene: 13. The CDR3 has 16 residues. The CDR3 loop is CASSSHLGQGLQKLFF. The CDR3 region has the DNA TGTGCCAGCAGCTCGCACCTAGGACAGGGCCTTCAAAAACTGTTTTTT.

The chain uses TRBV5-1 and TRBJ1-2; the match to TRBD1 covers 7 bases. The CDR3 contains 14 residues. Per the germline V gene, CDR1 is SGHRS and CDR2 is YFSETQ. J lost 3 bases, V lost 2 bases, and 4 bases had no gene match. In DNA, the CDR3 is TGCGCCAGCAGCTTTTCGCAGGGGGACTATGGCTACACCTTC. This encodes CASSFSQGDYGYTF.

The chain joins TRBV6-2 or TRBV6-3 to TRBJ2-4; D assignment may be TRBD1 or TRBD2 (5 bases each). CDR3 size: 14 residues. Trimming left V 8 bases short and J 0 bases short, with 11 bases between. Germline CDR1 and CDR2: MNHEY and SVGEGT. The CDR3 sequence: CASGRAGAKNIQYF. The CDR3 DNA reads TGTGCCAGCGGCAGGGCGGGAGCCAAAAACATTCAGTACTTC.

There are a few counts of this clonotype. The CDR3 nucleotides read TGTGCCAGCAGCCAAGATAGAATTACCCGGAACATTCAGTACTTC. Translated, it gives CASSQDRITRNIQYF. The V gene is TRBV3-1, the J gene TRBJ2-4, with D uncertain. CDR1 is LGHDT, CDR2 YNNKEL, per germline (reference sequence). V was cut by 0 bases and J by 7 bases, with 13 bases left in between. CDR3 length equals 15 residues.

This clonotype has ten or more counts. The CDR3 coding sequence is TGTGCCAGCAGACATCAGCCCCAGCATTTT. Its translation is CASRHQPQHF. This rearrangement joins TRBV6-1 to TRBJ1-5; D gene unclear. Germline assignment: CDR1 MNHNS and CDR2 SASEGT. Between the trimmed V and J ends, which lost 6 bases and 5 bases, there was a span of 2 bases. The CDR3 is 10 amino acids.

In its sample, this clonotype was seen a few times. J is TRBJ2-5 and V is TRBV5-1; 8 bases fit TRBD2. The CDR3 loop spans 16 amino acids. V dropped 5 bases and J dropped 5; count of bases not matched to a gene: 14. Per germline, CDR1 SGHRS and CDR2 YFSETQ. The CDR3 bases are TGCGCCAGCAGACCCTTAGACGGGGGGGCCGGTGAGACCCAGTACTTC. Encoded protein: CASRPLDGGAGETQYF.

This clonotype was seen repeatedly, ten times or more. The V call is TRBV5-1, the J call TRBJ1-2; D possibly corresponds to TRBD1 (6 bases). The V end lost 4 bases, the J end lost 8 bases, and 12 bases lay between the germline ends. This CDR3 is 12 amino acids long. Germline V gene sequence: CDR1 SGHRS, CDR2 YFSETQ. The CDR3 sequence: CASSIQGGGYTF. The CDR3 DNA reads as TGCGCCAGCAGCATACAGGGTGGCGGCTACACCTTC.

This clonotype has a handful of counts. The chain couples TRBV5-6 to TRBJ2-5; TRBD2 matches 11 bases. Germline V lookup: CDR1 SGHDT, CDR2 YYEEEE. This CDR3 spans 15 amino acids. The junction had 5 bases not matched to a gene; V was cut back by 4 bases and J by 3 bases. The CDR3 DNA reads TGTGCCAGCAGCGGCGTACTAGCGGGGGAAGAGACCCAGTACTTC. Protein product: CASSGVLAGEETQYF.